The TCR beta chain under discussion was sequenced for a study of T cell changes during pregnancy in multiple sclerosis. Trimming cost V 3 bases and J 8 bases, with 13 bases left between them. Germline CDR1 reads MGHRA; CDR2 reads YSYEKL. The CDR3 has 14 amino acids. Assay used: immunoSEQ multiplex PCR; TCRdb lists only in-frame clones, some missing. The profile shows some 99,000 clones, approximately 95% of them singletons. The sequencing used peripheral blood, collected after pregnancy. The chain employs TRBV4-1 and TRBJ1-4, with D unclear. This clonotype was obtained from a female donor with multiple sclerosis, enrolled in a pregnancy study. CDR3 DNA: TGCGCCAGCAGCCAGACTAAGTCTGACGAAAAACTGTTTTTT. This translates into CASSQTKSDEKLFF.